A selection of T cell receptor beta chains follows, all from one sample in a study of T cell responses to AZD1222 COVID-19 vaccine. Using immunoSEQ multiplex PCR, the repertoire was profiled, and TCRdb retains in-frame clones only, with some absent. The repertoire holds approximately 150,000 clones, with approximately 90% as singletons. The sample in question was peripheral blood, obtained 28 days after the second AZD1222 dose. All receptors derive from an adult who received the AZD1222 COVID-19 vaccine. CDR3s include the opening cysteine and the closing phenylalanine or tryptophan. Fields, in order: D gene, J gene, V gene, clone size, CDR3 DNA, CDR3 protein. D genes are given only for firm matches. Clone size is given for some rows only: seen once, a few or many times, or a class if the clone is expanded.

-	TRBJ1-1	TRBV24-1	-	TGTGCCACCAGTGATTTGCGGGACACCAAACCGAACACTGAAGCTTTCTTT	CATSDLRDTKPNTEAFF
-	TRBJ1-2	TRBV10-3	-	TGTGCCAACGGGGACACCGTCACGGGCTATGGCTACACCTTC	CANGDTVTGYGYTF
-	TRBJ1-6	TRBV19	-	TGTGCCAGTAGGAAGAATAATTCACCCCTCCACTTT	CASRKNNSPLHF
TRBD2	TRBJ2-3	TRBV7-9	-	TGTGCCAGCAGCAGGGTGCGGGGACTAGTTGTGGATACGCAGTATTTT	CASSRVRGLVVDTQYF
-	TRBJ1-1	TRBV11-2	-	TGTGCCAGCAGCTTGGGGACTGGTTGGGGGAACACTGAAGCTTTCTTT	CASSLGTGWGNTEAFF
TRBD1	TRBJ2-7	TRBV5-1	-	TGCGCCAGCAGCGACAGGGCCACGAGCTCCTACGAGCAGTACTTC	CASSDRATSSYEQYF
TRBD2	TRBJ2-7	TRBV6-2/TRBV6-3	-	TGTGCCAGCAGTCGGGGGGACTGGCACGGCGAGCAGTACTTC	CASSRGDWHGEQYF
TRBD2	TRBJ2-1	TRBV13	-	TGTGCCAGCAGCCCGCGGACTAGCGGGAGGGCCGCCTACAATGAGCAGTTCTTC	CASSPRTSGRAAYNEQFF
-	TRBJ2-1	TRBV3-1/TRBV3-2	-	TGTGCCAGCAGCCAAGAAATAGAGAATGAGCAGTTCTTC	CASSQEIENEQFF
-	TRBJ1-2	TRBV2	-	TGTGCCAGCAGTTTGGGGACTGGCTACACCTTC	CASSLGTGYTF
TRBD1	TRBJ1-4	TRBV15	-	TGTGCCACCAGCAGCGGACAGGGGACTCTAGGAGGTGAAAAACTGTTTTTT	CATSSGQGTLGGEKLFF
-	TRBJ1-3	TRBV25-1	-	TGTGCCAGCCAAATCCCGGGCGGGAGCACCATATATTTT	CASQIPGGSTIYF
TRBD2	TRBJ2-5	TRBV5-1	-	TGCGCCAGCAGCTTGACGGGACTAGCAAAGCAAGAGACCCAGTACTTC	CASSLTGLAKQETQYF
-	TRBJ2-1	TRBV6-1	-	TGTGCCAGCAGTGACAGGTGGACCAATGAGCAGTTCTTC	CASSDRWTNEQFF
-	TRBJ1-3	TRBV6-2/TRBV6-3	-	TGTGCCAGCAGTTACCGGACCGACCTCGAATTT	CASSYRTDLEF
TRBD2	TRBJ2-3	TRBV2	-	TGTGCCAGCAGAGCTGGACTAGCCACCGATACGCAGTATTTT	CASRAGLATDTQYF
-	TRBJ1-3	TRBV19	-	TGTGCCAGTAGTAACCGGGCCGTCCGACCCCTCTCTGGAAACACCATATATTTT	CASSNRAVRPLSGNTIYF
TRBD2	TRBJ2-7	TRBV24-1	once	TGTGCCACCAGTGATCCGCGGGAGTTGTTAGCGCAGTACTTC	CATSDPRELLAQYF
-	TRBJ2-7	TRBV3-1/TRBV3-2	few	TGTGCCAGCAGCCACTGCTCCCGGGGTAGCGCCCACGAGCAGTACTTC	CASSHCSRGSAHEQYF
TRBD2	TRBJ2-1	TRBV7-2	-	TGTGCCAGCAGCTTCGCTAGCGGCAGCTCCTACAATGAGCAGTTCTTC	CASSFASGSSYNEQFF
-	TRBJ1-1	TRBV2	-	TGTGCCAGCAGTCCTCGGGACGTTCGTAAGAGAGCTTTCTTT	CASSPRDVRKRAFF
TRBD2	TRBJ2-1	TRBV6-5	-	TGTGCCACCCAATTAGCGGGAGGGCCGGTTAGTGAGCAGTTCTTC	CATQLAGGPVSEQFF
TRBD1	TRBJ2-1	TRBV11-3	-	TGTGCCAGCAGCAAAACAGGGGGCGCCTACAATGAGCAGTTCTTC	CASSKTGGAYNEQFF
-	TRBJ2-5	TRBV4-3	-	TGCGCCAGCAGCCAAGAAGTGGAAGAGACCCAGTACTTC	CASSQEVEETQYF
TRBD1	TRBJ1-4	TRBV25-1	-	TGTGCCAGCAGTCCAGCAGGGGGGTTTTCTGGTGAAAAACTGTTTTTT	CASSPAGGFSGEKLFF
TRBD2	TRBJ2-3	TRBV6-5	-	TGTGCCAGCAGGAAGCGGGGGGCGAGCACAGATACGCAGTATTTT	CASRKRGASTDTQYF
-	TRBJ2-7	TRBV5-1	-	TGCGCCAGCAGCTCACTCCAGGGTAACGAGCAGTACTTC	CASSSLQGNEQYF
-	TRBJ2-3	TRBV9	-	TGTGCCAGCAGCGTAGATCTCCCAGATACGCAGTATTTT	CASSVDLPDTQYF
-	TRBJ1-1	TRBV5-1	-	TGCGCCAGCAGCTGGAGGACAGCGGCGAACACTGAAGCTTTCTTT	CASSWRTAANTEAFF
-	TRBJ2-7	TRBV30	-	TGTGCCTGGAAGCCCTCCGGGAGCTCCTACGAGCAGTACTTC	CAWKPSGSSYEQYF
-	TRBJ2-7	TRBV6-1	-	TGTGCCAGCAGTGAAGGAGATAGACTGGGGCTCTTCGAGCAGTACTTC	CASSEGDRLGLFEQYF
-	TRBJ2-1	TRBV7-9	-	TGTGCCAGCAGCCCCGACTACACCAATGAGCAGTTCTTC	CASSPDYTNEQFF
-	TRBJ1-1	TRBV27	-	TGTGCCAGCAGTCGAGACACTGAAGCTTTCTTT	CASSRDTEAFF
-	TRBJ1-2	TRBV19	-	TGTGCCAGTAGTATCAGAGACGGTTATGGCTACACCTTC	CASSIRDGYGYTF
-	TRBJ2-6	TRBV27	-	TGTGCCAGCAGGGGAGTCAGCATAGGGGCCAACGTCCTGACTTTC	CASRGVSIGANVLTF
-	TRBJ2-1	TRBV19	-	TGTGCCAGTACGGGGCTTTCCTACAATGAGCAGTTCTTC	CASTGLSYNEQFF
-	TRBJ1-5	TRBV19	few	TGTGCCAGTAGGCGAGGGGACGGCAATCAGCCCCAGCATTTT	CASRRGDGNQPQHF
-	TRBJ1-2	TRBV6-5	-	TGTGCCAGCAGTTACATCGGGGAGTTCACCTTC	CASSYIGEFTF
TRBD2	TRBJ2-7	TRBV23-1	-	TGCGCCAGCACTCTAGCGGCAGCCTACGAGCAGTACTTC	CASTLAAAYEQYF
-	TRBJ1-1	TRBV15	-	TGTGCCACCAGCGGAGGGGCCCGGGGGCCCCACACTGAAGCTTTCTTT	CATSGGARGPHTEAFF
-	TRBJ1-2	TRBV2	once	TGTGCCAGCAGTCCCCAGGGCCCCACTAGCGGCTACACCTTC	CASSPQGPTSGYTF
TRBD1	TRBJ2-4	TRBV27	-	TGTGCCAGCAGTTTCCTCCCGGGACAGGAAAACATTCAGTACTTC	CASSFLPGQENIQYF
TRBD1	TRBJ2-7	TRBV19	-	TGTGCCAGTAGTTTCGGGACAGGGAACTACGAGCAGTACTTC	CASSFGTGNYEQYF
-	TRBJ2-3	TRBV24-1	-	TGTGCCACCAGTGATTCGAGGGGGGAGGGAGATACGCAGTATTTT	CATSDSRGEGDTQYF
-	TRBJ1-2	TRBV30	-	TGTGCCTGGAGGCCCGGGGGGGCCTATGGCTACACCTTC	CAWRPGGAYGYTF
-	TRBJ1-6	TRBV27	-	TGTGCCAGCAGATCACTGACAGGAGTAGGGGACTCTCATAATTCACCCCTCCACTTT	CASRSLTGVGDSHNSPLHF
-	TRBJ1-5	TRBV7-2	-	TGTGCCAGCAGCTTAGCAGGGAATAGCAATCAGCCCCAGCATTTT	CASSLAGNSNQPQHF
-	TRBJ1-1	TRBV19	-	TGTGCCAGTAGTATCGGACAGCCGAACACTGAAGCTTTCTTT	CASSIGQPNTEAFF
TRBD1	TRBJ2-3	TRBV5-5	-	TGTGCCAGCAGCCGCCGGGGGACAGGGCCCCCAGATACGCAGTATTTT	CASSRRGTGPPDTQYF
-	TRBJ1-3	TRBV5-1	-	TGCGCCAGCAGCTTGGTTTCTTCGGCAGGACCCTCTGGAAACACCATATATTTT	CASSLVSSAGPSGNTIYF
TRBD1	TRBJ2-5	TRBV9	-	TGTGCCAGCAGCGTAGACACAGGGGGCCAAGAGACCCAGTACTTC	CASSVDTGGQETQYF
-	TRBJ1-5	TRBV3-1/TRBV3-2	-	TGTGCCAGCAGCCAAGTCCTCAATAGCAATCAGCCCCAGCATTTT	CASSQVLNSNQPQHF
TRBD2	TRBJ2-1	TRBV19	once	TGTGCCAGTAGCCCCCAGAGACTAGCGGGTGAGCAGTTCTTC	CASSPQRLAGEQFF
-	TRBJ1-4	TRBV18	-	TGTGCCAGCTCACCCGGGACCCCCGCAACTAATGAAAAACTGTTTTTT	CASSPGTPATNEKLFF
-	TRBJ2-5	TRBV18	-	TGTGCCAGCTCAGCCCGTAGGGGACAAGAGACCCAGTACTTC	CASSARRGQETQYF
-	TRBJ1-5	TRBV27	-	TGTGCCAGCAGTTTAGGCAGCGGGGGAAGGCAGCCCCAGCATTTT	CASSLGSGGRQPQHF
-	TRBJ1-4	TRBV6-6	once	TGTGCCAGCAGTTACTCGCCAGAGGTTAATGAAAAACTGTTTTTT	CASSYSPEVNEKLFF
-	TRBJ1-6	TRBV30	-	TGTGCCTGGAGCCAAAACGCCGGGAGCTCCTATAATTCACCCCTCCACTTT	CAWSQNAGSSYNSPLHF
-	TRBJ2-7	TRBV19	-	TGTGCCAGTATTAATCCAGGGAAAGACTACGAGCAGTACTTC	CASINPGKDYEQYF
-	TRBJ2-1	TRBV4-1	-	TGCGCCAGCAGCCAAGAAGGAGGCCAGGAAGAGCAGTTCTTC	CASSQEGGQEEQFF